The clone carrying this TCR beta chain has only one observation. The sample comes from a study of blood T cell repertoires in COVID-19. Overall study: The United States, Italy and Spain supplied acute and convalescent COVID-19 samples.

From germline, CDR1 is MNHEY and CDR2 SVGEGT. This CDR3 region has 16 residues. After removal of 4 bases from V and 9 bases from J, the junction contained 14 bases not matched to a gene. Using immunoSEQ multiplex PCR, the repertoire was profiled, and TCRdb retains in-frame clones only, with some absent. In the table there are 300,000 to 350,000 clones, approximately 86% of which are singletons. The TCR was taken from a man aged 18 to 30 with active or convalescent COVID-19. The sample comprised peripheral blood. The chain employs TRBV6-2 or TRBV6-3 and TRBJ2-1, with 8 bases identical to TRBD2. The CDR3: CASSSGLAWPFGEQFF. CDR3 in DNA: TGTGCCAGCAGTTCCGGACTAGCCTGGCCCTTCGGTGAGCAGTTCTTC.